This T cell receptor (beta chain) was retrieved from a study of T cells after posttransplantation cyclophosphamide. The study, taken as a whole, reports: Tissue-infiltrating T cells from skin or gut overlapped little with blood T cells. Donor-recipient repertoire similarity was low at 1-2 months, rising over year one. After PTCy, TRB diversity resembled that of CNI/methotrexate controls.

The table came from immunoSEQ multiplex PCR; TCRdb's copy has only in-frame clones and leaves some out. Listed for the sample are about 24,000 clones, none seen a single time. Peripheral blood was collected from the related graft donor on the marrow donation day. V lost 3 bases to trimming and J lost 5 bases; unmatched junction nucleotides: 5. The CDR3 totals 17 residues. Germline V gives CDR1 LNHDA, CDR2 SQIVND (reference sequence). This clone was observed at least ten times. Its antigen is as yet unknown. The gene calls are TRBV19 and TRBJ2-2; 14 nucleotides agree with TRBD2. This receptor was obtained from a woman aged 55-70 years in good health, CMV-negative, and a related stem cell transplant donor. Sequenced sample: PBMCs. The CDR3 sequence is CASSIGLAGGLTGELFF. CDR3 sequence (DNA): TGTGCCAGTAGTATTGGACTAGCGGGAGGTTTGACCGGGGAGCTGTTTTTT.